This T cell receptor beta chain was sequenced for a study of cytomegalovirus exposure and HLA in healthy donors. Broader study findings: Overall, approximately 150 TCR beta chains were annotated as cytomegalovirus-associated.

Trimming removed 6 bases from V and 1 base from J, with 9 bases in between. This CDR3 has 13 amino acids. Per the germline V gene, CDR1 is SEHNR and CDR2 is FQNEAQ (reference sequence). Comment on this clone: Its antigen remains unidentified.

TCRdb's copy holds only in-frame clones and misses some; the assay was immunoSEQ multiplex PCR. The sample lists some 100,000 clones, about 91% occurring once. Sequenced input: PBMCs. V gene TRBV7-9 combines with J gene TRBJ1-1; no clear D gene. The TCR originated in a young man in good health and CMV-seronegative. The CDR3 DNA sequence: TGTGCCAGCAGTTCAACAGAGAACACTGAAGCTTTCTTT. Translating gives CASSSTENTEAFF.